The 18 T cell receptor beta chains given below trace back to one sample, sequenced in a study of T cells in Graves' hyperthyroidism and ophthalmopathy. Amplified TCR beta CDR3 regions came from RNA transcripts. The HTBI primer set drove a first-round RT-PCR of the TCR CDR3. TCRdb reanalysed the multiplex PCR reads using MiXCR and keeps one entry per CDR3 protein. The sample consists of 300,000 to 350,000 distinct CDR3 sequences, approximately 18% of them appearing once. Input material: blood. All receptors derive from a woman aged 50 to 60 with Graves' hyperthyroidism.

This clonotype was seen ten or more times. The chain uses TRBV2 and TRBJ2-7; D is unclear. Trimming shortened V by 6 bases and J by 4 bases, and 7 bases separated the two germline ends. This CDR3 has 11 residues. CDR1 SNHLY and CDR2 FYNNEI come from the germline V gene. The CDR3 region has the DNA TGTGCCAGCAGCCCCGGATACGAGCAGTACGTC. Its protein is CASSPGYEQYV.

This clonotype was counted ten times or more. The CDR3 reads CASSLGLAALGNEQFF. Written as DNA, the CDR3 is TGTGCCAGCAGCTTAGGGCTAGCGGCCCTCGGCAATGAGCAGTTCTTC. This sequence joins TRBV7-2 and TRBJ2-1; 7 nucleotides align to TRBD2. This CDR3 region has 16 residues. Germline CDR1 and CDR2: SGHTA and FQGNSA. After removal of 1 base from V and 6 bases from J, the junction contained 9 bases not matched to a gene. The full variable domain, completed using reference TRBV7-2 and TRBJ2-1, is GAGVSQSPSNKVTEKGKDVELRCDPISGHTALYWYRQSLGQGLEFLIYFQGNSAPDKSGLPSDRFSAERTGGSVSTLTIQRTQQEDSAVYLCASSLGLAALGNEQFFGPGTRLTVL.

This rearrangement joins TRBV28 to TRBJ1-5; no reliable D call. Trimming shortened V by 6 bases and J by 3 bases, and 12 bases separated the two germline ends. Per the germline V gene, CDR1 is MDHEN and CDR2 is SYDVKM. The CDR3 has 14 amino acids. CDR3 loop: CASRGGVDNQPQHF. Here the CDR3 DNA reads TGTGCCAGCAGGGGCGGAGTGGACAATCAGCCCCAGCATTTT.

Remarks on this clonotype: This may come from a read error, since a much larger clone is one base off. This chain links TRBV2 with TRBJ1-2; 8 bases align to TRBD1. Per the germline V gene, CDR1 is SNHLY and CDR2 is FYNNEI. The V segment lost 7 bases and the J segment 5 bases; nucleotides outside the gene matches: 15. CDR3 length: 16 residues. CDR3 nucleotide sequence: TGTGCCAGCAATTTAGGACAGGGAAATGTTGGGTATGGCTACACCTTC. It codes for CASNLGQGNVGYGYTF.

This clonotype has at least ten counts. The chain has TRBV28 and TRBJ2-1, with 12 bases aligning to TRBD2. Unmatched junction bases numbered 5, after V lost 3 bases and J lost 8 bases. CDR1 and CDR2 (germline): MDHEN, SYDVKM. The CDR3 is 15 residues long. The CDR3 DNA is TGTGCCAGCAGTTTCTGGACTAGCGGGACATATGAGCAGTTCTTC. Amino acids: CASSFWTSGTYEQFF.

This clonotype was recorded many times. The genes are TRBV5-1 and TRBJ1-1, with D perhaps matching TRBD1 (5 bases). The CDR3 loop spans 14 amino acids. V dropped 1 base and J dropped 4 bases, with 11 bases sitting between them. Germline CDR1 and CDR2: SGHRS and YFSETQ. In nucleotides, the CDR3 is TGCGCCAGCAGCTTGTGGGCAGGGTCCACTGAAGCTTTCTTT. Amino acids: CASSLWAGSTEAFF.

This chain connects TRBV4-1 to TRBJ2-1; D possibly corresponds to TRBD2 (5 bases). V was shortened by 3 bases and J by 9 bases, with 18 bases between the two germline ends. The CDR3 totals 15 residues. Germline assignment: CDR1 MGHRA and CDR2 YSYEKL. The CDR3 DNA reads TGCGCCAGCAGCCAGCCCTTTCAGCGGATTTCTGAGCAGTTCTTC. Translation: CASSQPFQRISEQFF.

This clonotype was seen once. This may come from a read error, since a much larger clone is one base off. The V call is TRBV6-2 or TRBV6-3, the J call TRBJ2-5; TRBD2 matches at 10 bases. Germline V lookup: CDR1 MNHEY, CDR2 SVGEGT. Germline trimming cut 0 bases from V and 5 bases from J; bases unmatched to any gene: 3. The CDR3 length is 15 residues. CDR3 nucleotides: TGTGCCAGCAGTTACTCACTAGCGGGGAGGGAGACCCAGTACTTC. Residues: CASSYSLAGRETQYF.

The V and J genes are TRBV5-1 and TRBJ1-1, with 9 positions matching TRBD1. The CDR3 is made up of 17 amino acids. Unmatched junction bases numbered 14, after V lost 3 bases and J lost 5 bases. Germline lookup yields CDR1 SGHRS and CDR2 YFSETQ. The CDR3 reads CASSSLNTGQGNTEAFF. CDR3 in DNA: TGCGCCAGCAGCTCGCTCAACACCGGACAGGGGAATACTGAAGCTTTCTTT.

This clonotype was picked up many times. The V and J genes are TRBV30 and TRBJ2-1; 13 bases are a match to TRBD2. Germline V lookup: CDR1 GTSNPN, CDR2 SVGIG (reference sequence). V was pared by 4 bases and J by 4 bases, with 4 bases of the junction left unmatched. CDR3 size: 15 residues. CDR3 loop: CAWNRLAGGYNEQFF. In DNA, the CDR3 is TGTGCCTGGAACCGACTAGCGGGAGGTTACAATGAGCAGTTCTTC.

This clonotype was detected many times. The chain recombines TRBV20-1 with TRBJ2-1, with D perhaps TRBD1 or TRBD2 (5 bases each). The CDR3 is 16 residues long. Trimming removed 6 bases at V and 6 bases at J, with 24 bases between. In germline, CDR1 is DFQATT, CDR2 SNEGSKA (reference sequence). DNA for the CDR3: TGCAGTGCAATCCCGTTCTCCCGGGACCGCGGCAATGAGCAGTTCTTC. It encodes CSAIPFSRDRGNEQFF.

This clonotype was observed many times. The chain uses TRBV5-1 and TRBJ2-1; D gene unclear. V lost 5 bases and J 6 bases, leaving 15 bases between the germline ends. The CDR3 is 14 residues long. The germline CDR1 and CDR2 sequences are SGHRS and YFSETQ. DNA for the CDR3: TGCGCCAGCAGTCCTATTATTGTCTTCAATGAGCAGTTCTTC. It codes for CASSPIIVFNEQFF.

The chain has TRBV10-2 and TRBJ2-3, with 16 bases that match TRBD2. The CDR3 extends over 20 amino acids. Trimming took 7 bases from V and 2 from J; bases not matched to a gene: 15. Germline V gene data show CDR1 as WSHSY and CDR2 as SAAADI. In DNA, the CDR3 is TGCGCCAGCATCAACCCCTGGGGACTAGCGGGGGGGCCGGTCACAGATACGCAGTATTTT. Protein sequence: CASINPWGLAGGPVTDTQYF.

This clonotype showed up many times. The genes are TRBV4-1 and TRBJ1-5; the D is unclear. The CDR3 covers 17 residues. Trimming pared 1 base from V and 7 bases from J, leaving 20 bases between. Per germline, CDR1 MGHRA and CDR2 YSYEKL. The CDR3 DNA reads TGCGCCAGCAGCCAAGCTGACTCCCGGGGATCGATACAGCCCCAGCATTTT. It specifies CASSQADSRGSIQPQHF.

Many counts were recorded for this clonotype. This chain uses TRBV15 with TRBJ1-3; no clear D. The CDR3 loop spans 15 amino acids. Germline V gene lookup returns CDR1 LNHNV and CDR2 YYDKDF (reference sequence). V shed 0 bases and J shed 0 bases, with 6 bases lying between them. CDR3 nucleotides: TGTGCCACCAGCAGAGACCAGTACTCTGGAAACACCATATATTTT. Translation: CATSRDQYSGNTIYF.

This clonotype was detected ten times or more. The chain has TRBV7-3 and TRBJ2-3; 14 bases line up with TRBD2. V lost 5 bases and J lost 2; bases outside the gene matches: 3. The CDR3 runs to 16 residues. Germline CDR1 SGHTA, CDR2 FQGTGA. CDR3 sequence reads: CASSQGLAGDTDTQYF. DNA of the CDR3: TGTGCCAGCAGCCAGGGACTAGCGGGGGACACAGATACGCAGTATTTT.

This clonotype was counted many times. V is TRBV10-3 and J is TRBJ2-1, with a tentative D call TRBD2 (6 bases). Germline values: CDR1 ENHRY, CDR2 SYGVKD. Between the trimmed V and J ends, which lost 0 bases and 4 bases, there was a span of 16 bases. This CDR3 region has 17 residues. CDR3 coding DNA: TGTGCCATCAGTGAGTCGGGAGGAGGAGGGATATACAATGAGCAGTTCTTC. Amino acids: CAISESGGGGIYNEQFF.

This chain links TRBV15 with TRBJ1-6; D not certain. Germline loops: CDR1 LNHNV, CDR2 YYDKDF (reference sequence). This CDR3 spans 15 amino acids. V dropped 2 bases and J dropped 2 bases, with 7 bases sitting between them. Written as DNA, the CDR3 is TGTGCCACCAGCAGAACCAGAGCCTATAATTCACCCCTCCACTTT. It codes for CATSRTRAYNSPLHF.